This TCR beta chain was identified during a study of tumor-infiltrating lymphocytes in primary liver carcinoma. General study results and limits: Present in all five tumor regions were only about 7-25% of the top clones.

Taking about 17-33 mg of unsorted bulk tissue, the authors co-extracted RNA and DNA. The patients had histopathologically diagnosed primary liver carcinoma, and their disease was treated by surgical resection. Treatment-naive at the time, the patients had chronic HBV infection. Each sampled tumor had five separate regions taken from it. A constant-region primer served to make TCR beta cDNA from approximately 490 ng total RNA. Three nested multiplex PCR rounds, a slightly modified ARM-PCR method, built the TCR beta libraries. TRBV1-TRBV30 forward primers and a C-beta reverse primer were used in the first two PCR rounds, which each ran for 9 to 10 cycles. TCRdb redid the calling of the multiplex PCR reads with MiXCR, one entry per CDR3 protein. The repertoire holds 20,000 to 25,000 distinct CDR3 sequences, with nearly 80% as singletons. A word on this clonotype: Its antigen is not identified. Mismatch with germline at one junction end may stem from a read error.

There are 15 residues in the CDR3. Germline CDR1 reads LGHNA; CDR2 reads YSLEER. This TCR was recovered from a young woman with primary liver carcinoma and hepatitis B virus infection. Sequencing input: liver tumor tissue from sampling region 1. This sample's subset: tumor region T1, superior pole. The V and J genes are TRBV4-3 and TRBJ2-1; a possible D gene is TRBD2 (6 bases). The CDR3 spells CASSDAGSSYNEHFF. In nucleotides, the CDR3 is TGCGCCAGCAGCGATGCGGGAAGCTCCTACAATGAGCACTTCTTC.